This TCR beta chain was found in a study of Graves' ophthalmopathy and Graves' hyperthyroidism. Study-wide results and limits: Most expanded clonotypes in thyroid above 0.001 frequency also showed up in blood.

There are 14 residues in the CDR3. V was shortened by 6 bases and J by 0 bases, with 9 bases between the two germline ends. Using RNA transcripts, the TCR beta CDR3 regions were amplified. The library came from an HTBI-primed first-round RT-PCR and a second-round multiplex PCR. Each CDR3 protein gets one entry after TCRdb re-called the multiplex PCR reads with MiXCR. The sample holds a few hundred thousand distinct CDR3 sequences, about 16% seen once. This clonotype was counted many times. What it binds is unknown. The TCR comes from a woman younger than 30 with stable Graves' hyperthyroidism. The sample comprised peripheral blood. The V call is TRBV12-3 or TRBV12-4, the J call TRBJ1-5; D not resolved. Written as DNA, the CDR3 is TGTGCCAGCAGAGGGCCCTATAGCAATCAGCCCCAGCATTTT. Amino acid sequence: CASRGPYSNQPQHF.